This TCR beta chain was documented in a study of blood T cell repertoires in COVID-19. Study context: Acute-phase and convalescent COVID-19 samples originated in the United States, Italy and Spain.

Seattle researchers signed up patients amid active infection and tracked them longitudinally. The V end was cut by 8 bases, the J end by 0 bases, with 16 bases between. Germline V CDR1 and CDR2: MGHDK, SYGVNS. The CDR3 spans 16 residues. As originally analysed: Reference gene primer amplification in the assay estimated nucleated cell counts. Clones were read by immunoSEQ multiplex PCR, and TCRdb kept only the in-frame ones, dropping some. V, J and clone size were drawn from that table, and D and trimming were deduced from the DNA. The profile covers approximately 240,000 clones, with approximately 91% appearing a single time and over 0.8% taken by the ten largest.

The chain combines TRBV25-1 with TRBJ2-2, with D maybe TRBD1 (6 bases). This receptor was obtained from a man aged 25 to 40 with COVID-19, enrolled during active disease. The specimen was peripheral blood. Here the CDR3 reads CASSPPGTTNTGELFF. The CDR3 nucleotides read TGTGCCAGCTCTCCCCCCGGGACAACGAACACCGGGGAGCTGTTTTTT. Variable domain in full (rest from reference TRBV25-1 and TRBJ2-2): EADIYQTPRYLVIGTGKKITLECSQTMGHDKMYWYQQDPGMELHLIHYSYGVNSTEKGDLSSESTVSRIRTEHFPLTLESARPSHTSQYLCASSPPGTTNTGELFFGEGSRLTVL.